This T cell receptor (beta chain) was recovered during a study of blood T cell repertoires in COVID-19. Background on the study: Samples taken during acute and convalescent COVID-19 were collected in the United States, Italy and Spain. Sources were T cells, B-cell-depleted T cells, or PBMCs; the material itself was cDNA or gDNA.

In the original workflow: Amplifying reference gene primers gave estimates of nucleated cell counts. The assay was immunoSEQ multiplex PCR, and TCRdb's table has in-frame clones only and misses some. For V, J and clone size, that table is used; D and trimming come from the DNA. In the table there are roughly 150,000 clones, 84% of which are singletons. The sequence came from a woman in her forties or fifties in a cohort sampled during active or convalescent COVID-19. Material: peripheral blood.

CDR3 sequence (DNA): TGTGCCAGCAGCTTATCGCGCCTGAGGGCAAGCACTGAAGCTTTCTTT. It translates to CASSLSRLRASTEAFF. This chain connects TRBV7-9 to TRBJ1-1; no reliable D call. This CDR3 is 16 amino acids long. The V gene's germline CDR1 is SEHNR and CDR2 FQNEAQ (reference sequence). V lost 2 bases and J 4 bases, leaving 17 bases between the germline ends.